The 7 T cell receptor beta chains in this list originate from one sample, sequenced in a study of blood T cells in healthy people across ages. A sample-barcoded 5' primer and a J-beta primer mix were used in a second PCR of roughly 7 to 11 cycles. TCRdb redid the calling of the 5' RACE reads with MiXCR, one entry per CDR3 protein. The sample has 700,000 to 800,000 distinct CDR3 sequences; approximately 39% are singletons. Material: blood. These receptors were collected from a woman in her sixties or seventies in good health.

This clonotype came up many times. The chain recombines TRBV15 with TRBJ2-7; TRBD1 might be the D (6 bases). Germline-derived CDR1 and CDR2 are LNHNV and YYDKDF (reference sequence). V lost 1 base, J lost 0 bases, and 10 bases lay in between. The CDR3 contains 15 residues. The CDR3 nucleotides read TGTGCCACCAGCAGAGGGGACATTGGCTCCTACGAGCAGTACTTC. This encodes CATSRGDIGSYEQYF.

This rearrangement joins TRBV7-6 to TRBJ2-1; 12 bases are a match to TRBD2. Germline-derived CDR1 and CDR2 are SGHVS and FNYEAQ. V was pared by 5 bases and J by 5 bases, with 10 bases of the junction left unmatched. The CDR3 covers 17 residues. Here the CDR3 reads CASSRTSGTPGDNEQFF. The CDR3 DNA reads as TGTGCCAGCAGCCGGACTAGCGGGACTCCCGGGGACAATGAGCAGTTCTTC. Filled out from reference TRBV7-6 and TRBJ2-1, the complete variable domain reads GAGVSQSPRYKVTKRGQDVALRCDPISGHVSLYWYRQALGQGPEFLTYFNYEAQQDKSGLPNDRFSAERPEGSISTLTIQRTEQRDSAMYRCASSRTSGTPGDNEQFFGPGTRLTVL.

This clonotype showed up just a few times. This chain uses TRBV7-9 with TRBJ1-5; 7 nucleotides agree with TRBD1. Germline assignment: CDR1 SEHNR and CDR2 FQNEAQ (reference sequence). CDR3 size: 16 residues. V gave up 1 base and J gave up 3 bases; unmatched junction bases: 6. CDR3 amino acids: CASSLDTGAINQPQHF. CDR3 in DNA: TGTGCCAGCAGCTTAGATACAGGGGCGATCAATCAGCCCCAGCATTTT.

This clonotype turned up a few times. The V call is TRBV2, the J call TRBJ2-5, with 8 bases matching TRBD2. The CDR3 is made up of 12 amino acids. V was clipped by 3 bases and J by 7 bases; unmatched bases: 1. The V gene's germline CDR1 is SNHLY and CDR2 FYNNEI. As DNA, the CDR3 is TGTGCCAGCAGTGAGCTAGCGGGGACCCAGTACTTC. Its protein product is CASSELAGTQYF.

This clonotype was observed a handful of times. The chain employs TRBV5-5 and TRBJ1-1; 8 nucleotides align to TRBD1. The ends lost 0 bases at V and 4 bases at J; junction bases unmatched: 8. Germline lookup yields CDR1 SGHKS and CDR2 YYEKEE (reference sequence). CDR3 length equals 16 residues. The CDR3: CASSLDTGGFGTEAFF. The CDR3, as DNA: TGTGCCAGCAGCTTGGATACAGGGGGATTCGGCACTGAAGCTTTCTTT.

V is TRBV3-1 and J is TRBJ2-2; possibly TRBD2 for D (6 bases). Germline V gene lookup returns CDR1 LGHDT and CDR2 YNNKEL (reference sequence). The CDR3 runs 15 residues. V was pared by 1 base and J by 6 bases, with 12 bases between. This CDR3 is CASSQGRGGPGELFF. CDR3 nucleotides: TGTGCCAGCAGCCAAGGACGCGGAGGGCCCGGGGAGCTGTTTTTT.

This chain joins TRBV5-1 and TRBJ2-1; TRBD2 aligns across 13 bases. The CDR3 sequence is 15 residues long. Germline V gives CDR1 SGHRS, CDR2 YFSETQ. V lost 4 bases and J lost 9; bases outside the gene matches: 7. The CDR3 coding sequence is TGCGCCAGCAGCGCCGGGACTAGCGGGAACAGTGAGCAGTTCTTC. Its translation is CASSAGTSGNSEQFF.